This T cell receptor (beta chain) is from a study of blood T cell repertoires in COVID-19 (TCRdb year 2020). Study-level background: Collaborator samples came from the United States, Italy and Spain and covered acute and convalescent phases of COVID-19. The prospective study material was composed of cDNA or gDNA derived from T cells, B-cell-depleted T cells, or PBMCs. Deeply sampled blood TCRbeta repertoires from subjects exposed to, actively infected with, or recovered from COVID-19 were included in the dataset. A freely available public database, intended as a resource for researchers studying the immune response to SARS-CoV-2, is where the repertoires were released. The samples were drawn from two sources: the first 160 participants of the ongoing ImmuneRACE study, and 1,200 or so subjects contributed by 6 global collaborators. Nearly every sample came with metadata listing a de-identified subject ID, COVID-19 status, age in years and sex. HLA class I and class II types, where available, came from metadata supplied by the sample provider rather than from assay-based typing.

Points on this clone: Its binding antigen is unknown. No base quality values were provided; no much bigger clone lies one nucleotide off.

For CDR1 and CDR2, the germline V gene lists MNHEY and SVGAGI. V is pared back by 0 bases and J by 6 bases, with 9 bases lying between the germline termini. There are 15 amino acids in the CDR3, from cysteine to phenylalanine inclusive. Only the CDR3 portion is preserved as DNA: 45 bases, with reading frame beginning at the first base. TCRbeta CDR3 regions were amplified from genomic DNA using the immunoSEQ Assay, a bias-controlled multiplex PCR. The authors' analysis ran thus. The number of nucleated cells in each sample was estimated from the amplification of reference gene primers within the assay. Sequence reads were collapsed and filtered to measure the absolute abundance of every unique TCRbeta CDR3 rearrangement. Productive Simpson clonality was computed per sample as the square root of Simpson's diversity index over productive rearrangements. TCRdb re-hosts the immuneACCESS table, in-frame sequences only. Its copies lack some clones; in the studies checked, an unresolved V gene accounts for under half of them, and the cause for the rest is not known. V, J and clone size are those of that table, while D and trimming were read from the DNA. In all, the sample holds 60,000 to 70,000 clones, and roughly 68% of those were seen once. The leading ten clones occupy approximately 28% of the sample.

Points the paper makes about the study in general: Clinical and demographic metadata were provided uncurated, with the amount varying by source and participant.

Each collaborating institution followed its own protocols to collect whole blood in K2EDTA tubes. Collaborator samples were shipped for TCRbeta analysis as frozen whole blood, isolated PBMCs, or DNA extracted from either sample type. This clonotype was sampled from an elderly woman with acute or convalescent COVID-19. Material for sequencing was peripheral blood. The chain is assembled from TRBV6-5 and TRBJ1-6, with the D gene too uncertain to name. The base sequence is TGTGCCAGCAGTTACTCGGGAGGGCCTAATTCACCCCTCCACTTT. It encodes CASSYSGGPNSPLHF.